The 12 T cell receptor beta chains listed next were all sequenced from one sample in a study of cytomegalovirus exposure and HLA in healthy donors. 60 Vbeta and 13 Jbeta primers were used in PCR. TCRdb's table, derived via immunoSEQ multiplex PCR, lists solely in-frame clones and lacks some. The data show 70,000 or so clones, with roughly 74% seen just once and 8.5% to 14% held by the top ten. The material sequenced was PBMCs. These receptors all come from a woman aged 60-70 years in good health and CMV-seropositive.

This chain links TRBV18 with TRBJ1-4; D ambiguous. This CDR3 region has 15 residues. The germline V gene encodes CDR1 KGHSH and CDR2 LQKENI. Between the trimmed V and J ends, which lost 5 bases and 2 bases, there was a span of 12 bases. CDR3 bases: TGTGCCAGCTCAACAAGTCCGGGGACTAATGAAAAACTGTTTTTT. Translated: CASSTSPGTNEKLFF.

This clone was counted only a few times. The genes are TRBV5-4 and TRBJ2-7; TRBD1 is a possible D gene (6 bases). The CDR3 totals 14 residues. Germline-derived CDR1 and CDR2 are SGHNT and YYREEE (reference sequence). Between the trimmed V and J ends, which lost 3 bases and 3 bases, there was a span of 13 bases. CDR3 nucleotide sequence: TGTGCCAGCAGCTCCCCCCAACAGGGCTACGAGCAGTACTTC. Translation gives CASSSPQQGYEQYF. The full variable domain, its missing parts supplied by reference TRBV5-4 and TRBJ2-7, is ETGVTQSPTHLIKTRGQQVTLRCSSQSGHNTVSWYQQALGQGPQFIFQYYREEENGRGNFPPRFSGLQFPNYSSELNVNALELDDSALYLCASSSPQQGYEQYFGPGTRLTVT.

The chain links TRBV30 to TRBJ1-3; D uncertain. The V end was cut by 5 bases, the J end by 4 bases, with 9 bases between. Germline V gene data show CDR1 as GTSNPN and CDR2 as SVGIG (reference sequence). This CDR3 spans 12 amino acids. CDR3 sequence (DNA): TGTGCCTGGTCAGGATTCGGAAACACCATATATTTT. The encoded protein is CAWSGFGNTIYF.

The CDR3 region is CASRRQGAPGELFF. In nucleotides, the CDR3 is TGTGCCAGTAGAAGACAGGGGGCGCCCGGGGAGCTGTTTTTT. This chain links TRBV19 with TRBJ2-2; 10 nucleotides match TRBD1. Looked up from germline, CDR1 is LNHDA and CDR2 is SQIVND (reference sequence). With V trimmed by 6 bases and J by 6 bases, 4 bases remained unmatched. This CDR3 has 14 amino acids.

V usage is TRBV4-1 and J usage is TRBJ1-6, with D unclear. Germline V gene data show CDR1 as MGHRA and CDR2 as YSYEKL. The CDR3 sequence is 15 residues long. V lost 6 bases, J lost 4 bases, and 13 bases lay in between. The CDR3 sequence: CASSLGRGYNSPLHF. DNA of the CDR3: TGCGCCAGCAGTCTTGGGAGAGGTTATAATTCACCCCTCCACTTT.

The genes are TRBV5-6 and TRBJ1-1; 7 nucleotides match TRBD1. CDR3 length: 14 residues. In germline, CDR1 is SGHDT, CDR2 YYEEEE. V lost 4 bases and J lost 3; bases outside the gene matches: 6. CDR3 coding DNA: TGTGCCAGCAGCACCAACAGGGGTTACACTGAAGCTTTCTTT. It yields the protein CASSTNRGYTEAFF.

The rearrangement uses TRBV5-1 and TRBJ1-2; no clear D. Germline CDR1 and CDR2: SGHRS and YFSETQ. The CDR3 has 14 residues. Trimming removed 4 bases from V and 2 bases from J, with 12 bases in between. The CDR3 nucleotides read TGCGCCAGCAGCCCTTTCGAGGAAAACTATGGCTACACCTTC. Its translation: CASSPFEENYGYTF.

The genes are TRBV4-1 and TRBJ1-5; tentative D call: TRBD1 (5 bases). The germline CDR1 and CDR2 sequences are MGHRA and YSYEKL. Trimming pared 4 bases from V and 9 bases from J, leaving 13 bases between. The CDR3 length is 13 residues. CDR3 loop: CASSLSRDWPQHF. Written as DNA, the CDR3 is TGCGCCAGCAGCCTCTCTAGGGACTGGCCCCAGCATTTT.

The V and J genes are TRBV7-9 and TRBJ1-2; D unclear. The V end lost 5 bases, the J end lost 6 bases, and 22 bases lay between the germline ends. The CDR3 covers 16 residues. The germline V gene encodes CDR1 SEHNR and CDR2 FQNEAQ (reference sequence). CDR3 loop: CASSPSPGSRKDGYTF. CDR3 DNA: TGTGCCAGCAGCCCTTCCCCGGGGAGCCGGAAGGATGGCTACACCTTC.

The chain recombines TRBV2 with TRBJ2-7; no definite D call. The CDR3 consists of 11 residues. The germline V gene has CDR1 SNHLY and CDR2 FYNNEI. Trimming shortened V by 5 bases and J by 3 bases, and 5 bases separated the two germline ends. CDR3 coding DNA: TGTGCCAGCAGTTATATCTACGAGCAGTACTTC. This sequence encodes CASSYIYEQYF.

V gene TRBV30 combines with J gene TRBJ1-6; TRBD1 aligns across 9 bases. The V gene's germline CDR1 is GTSNPN and CDR2 SVGIG (reference sequence). The trim removed 5 bases at V and 5 bases at J, leaving 7 bases unmatched. The CDR3 extends over 15 amino acids. The CDR3 loop reads CAWCYGTGNNSPLHF. Written as DNA, the CDR3 is TGTGCCTGGTGCTACGGGACAGGGAATAATTCACCCCTCCACTTT.

V usage is TRBV18 and J usage is TRBJ2-1; 8 bases line up with TRBD2. With V trimmed by 6 bases and J by 0 bases, 4 bases remained unmatched. The V gene's germline CDR1 is KGHSH and CDR2 LQKENI. This CDR3 region has 15 residues. CDR3 sequence reads: CASSPGTSSYNEQFF. The CDR3 DNA reads as TGTGCCAGCTCGCCCGGGACTAGCTCCTACAATGAGCAGTTCTTC.